These 3 T cell receptor beta chains share one sample of origin, sequenced in a study of T cell changes during pregnancy in multiple sclerosis. Method: immunoSEQ multiplex PCR; TCRdb's copy keeps in-frame clones and lacks some. Found here are tens of thousands of clones, 75% to 95% of them singletons; the top ten hold approximately 2.4%. This sample comprised peripheral blood, obtained in the first trimester of pregnancy. All receptors come from a female donor with multiple sclerosis, enrolled in a pregnancy study.

This clone was seen only a few times. The chain links TRBV10-3 to TRBJ1-3, with TRBD1 matching 7 bases. In germline, CDR1 is ENHRY, CDR2 SYGVKD. Unmatched junction bases numbered 5, after V lost 6 bases and J lost 3 bases. This CDR3 region has 14 residues. Here the CDR3 DNA reads TGTGCCATCAGACCCGACAGGGATGGAAACACCATATATTTT. Translating gives CAIRPDRDGNTIYF.

V and J are TRBV5-1 and TRBJ2-6; a possible D gene is TRBD1 (6 bases). Germline V CDR1 and CDR2: SGHRS, YFSETQ. This CDR3 comprises 19 residues. V was cut by 0 bases and J by 0 bases, with 16 bases left in between. The CDR3 coding sequence is TGCGCCAGCAGCTTGGGTCAGGGGTCCACTAGCTCTGGGGCCAACGTCCTGACTTTC. Translated: CASSLGQGSTSSGANVLTF.

The CDR3 DNA is TGTGCCAGCAGCTTAGCGGGCAGGAACTACGAGCAGTACTTC. Protein sequence: CASSLAGRNYEQYF. The chain recombines TRBV7-9 with TRBJ2-7; D not resolved. The CDR3 consists of 14 residues. V shed 0 bases and J shed 3 bases, with 9 bases lying between them. CDR1 and CDR2 from the germline V gene are SEHNR and FQNEAQ (reference sequence). The entire variable domain, with the rest obtained from reference TRBV7-9 and TRBJ2-7, is as follows: DTGVSQNPRHKITKRGQNVTFRCDPISEHNRLYWYRQTLGQGPEFLTYFQNEAQLEKSRLLSDRFSAERPKGSFSTLEIQRTEQGDSAMYLCASSLAGRNYEQYFGPGTRLTVT.